Reported below is one TCR beta chain. Its cognate antigen is unknown. The data stem from a study of spatial heterogeneity in lung cancer. Time point indicated: sample taken at primary tumor resection. CDR3 size: 13 residues. Trimming cost V 5 bases and J 1 base, with 9 bases left between them. Germline values: CDR1 MNHEY, CDR2 SMNVEV (reference sequence). TCRdb recomputed calls from the 5' RACE reads with MiXCR, one row per CDR3 protein. The sample has around 21,000 distinct CDR3 sequences; about 4.5% are singletons. Points from the study as a whole: Tumoral mutation counts were tracked by counts of expanded intratumoral alpha and beta TCRs.

This sequence joins TRBV27 and TRBJ2-7, with D hard to call. Here the sequenced sample was lung tumor tissue, taken at surgery. The clonotype was recovered from a male donor with early-stage non-small cell lung cancer. The CDR3 reads CASSPLQSYEQYF. Written as DNA, the CDR3 is TGTGCCAGCAGTCCCCTCCAGTCCTACGAGCAGTACTTC.